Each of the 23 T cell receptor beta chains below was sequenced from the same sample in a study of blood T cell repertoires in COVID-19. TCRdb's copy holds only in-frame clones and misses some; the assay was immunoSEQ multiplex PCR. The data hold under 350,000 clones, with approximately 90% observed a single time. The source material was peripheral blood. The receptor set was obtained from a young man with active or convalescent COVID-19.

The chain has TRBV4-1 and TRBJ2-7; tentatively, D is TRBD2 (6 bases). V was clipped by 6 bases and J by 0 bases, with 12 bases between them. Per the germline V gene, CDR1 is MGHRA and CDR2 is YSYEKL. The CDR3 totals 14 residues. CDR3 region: CASRPSVSSYEQYF. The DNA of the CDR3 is TGCGCCAGCAGACCTAGCGTAAGCTCCTACGAGCAGTACTTC.

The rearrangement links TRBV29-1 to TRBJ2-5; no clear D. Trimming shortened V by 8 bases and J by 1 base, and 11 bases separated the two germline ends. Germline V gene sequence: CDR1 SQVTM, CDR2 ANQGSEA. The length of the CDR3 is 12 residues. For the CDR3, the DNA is TGCAGCATCTCTACCTCCCAAGAGACCCAGTACTTC. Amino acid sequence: CSISTSQETQYF.

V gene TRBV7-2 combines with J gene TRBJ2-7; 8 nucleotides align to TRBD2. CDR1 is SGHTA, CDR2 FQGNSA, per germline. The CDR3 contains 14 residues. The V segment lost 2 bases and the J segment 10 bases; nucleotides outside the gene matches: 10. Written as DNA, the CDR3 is TGTGCCAGCAGCTTAAGCGGGAGTAGGTCGCGACAGTACTTC. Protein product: CASSLSGSRSRQYF.

CDR3 sequence (DNA): TGTGCCAGCAGTTTAGGCGGACTAGCGGGCTCTGAGCAGTTCTTC. It translates to CASSLGGLAGSEQFF. J is TRBJ2-1 and V is TRBV28, with 11 bases that match TRBD2. The trim removed 2 bases at V and 9 bases at J, leaving 6 bases unmatched. The CDR3 length is 15 residues. Germline V gives CDR1 MDHEN, CDR2 SYDVKM.

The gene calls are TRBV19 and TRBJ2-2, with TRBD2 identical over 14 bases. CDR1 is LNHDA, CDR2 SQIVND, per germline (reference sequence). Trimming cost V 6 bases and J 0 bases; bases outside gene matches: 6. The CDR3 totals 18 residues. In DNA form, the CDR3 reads TGTGCCAGTAGCGGGACTAGCGGGGGTGAGGCGAACACCGGGGAGCTGTTTTTT. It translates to CASSGTSGGEANTGELFF.

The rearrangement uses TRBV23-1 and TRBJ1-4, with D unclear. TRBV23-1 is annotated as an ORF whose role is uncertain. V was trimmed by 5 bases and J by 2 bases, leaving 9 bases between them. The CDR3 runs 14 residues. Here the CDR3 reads CASSIVVTNEKLFF. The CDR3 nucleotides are TGCGCCAGCAGTATCGTCGTCACTAATGAAAAACTGTTTTTT.

In nucleotides, the CDR3 is TGTGCCAGTAGTCAAAGCCATAGGACCGGGACAGGGAATTGGGATGAGCAGTTCTTC. This encodes CASSQSHRTGTGNWDEQFF. The J gene is TRBJ2-1, the V gene TRBV19; 9 positions match TRBD1. The V gene's germline CDR1 is LNHDA and CDR2 SQIVND (reference sequence). The CDR3 runs to 19 residues. The junction had 22 bases not matched to a gene; V was cut back by 5 bases and J by 8 bases.

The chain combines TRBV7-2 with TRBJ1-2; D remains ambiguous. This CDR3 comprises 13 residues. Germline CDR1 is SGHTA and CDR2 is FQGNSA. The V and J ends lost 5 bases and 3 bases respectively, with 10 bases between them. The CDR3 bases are TGTGCCAGCAGCCCCCAGCGGGACTATGGCTACACCTTC. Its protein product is CASSPQRDYGYTF.

The CDR3 loop is CATASGGYNEQFF. CDR3 nucleotide sequence: TGTGCCACCGCAAGCGGGGGGTACAATGAGCAGTTCTTC. This chain links TRBV24-1 with TRBJ2-1; 9 bases fit TRBD2. Trimming removed 9 bases from V and 4 bases from J; junction bases left unmatched: 3. The CDR3 contains 13 residues. CDR1 and CDR2 from the germline V gene are KGHDR and SFDVKD.

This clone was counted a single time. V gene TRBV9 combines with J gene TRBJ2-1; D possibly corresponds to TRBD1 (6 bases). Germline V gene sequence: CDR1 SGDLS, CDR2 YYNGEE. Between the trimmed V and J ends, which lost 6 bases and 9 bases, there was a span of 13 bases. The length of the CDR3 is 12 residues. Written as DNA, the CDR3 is TGTGCCAGCAAGGGGACCAGGGGTGAGCAGTTCTTC. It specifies CASKGTRGEQFF.

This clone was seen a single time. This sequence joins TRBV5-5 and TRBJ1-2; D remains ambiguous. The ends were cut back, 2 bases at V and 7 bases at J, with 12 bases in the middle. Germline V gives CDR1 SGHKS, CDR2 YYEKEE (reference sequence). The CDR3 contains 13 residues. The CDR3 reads CASSFTRERGYTF. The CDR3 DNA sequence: TGTGCCAGCAGCTTTACCCGCGAACGTGGCTACACCTTC.

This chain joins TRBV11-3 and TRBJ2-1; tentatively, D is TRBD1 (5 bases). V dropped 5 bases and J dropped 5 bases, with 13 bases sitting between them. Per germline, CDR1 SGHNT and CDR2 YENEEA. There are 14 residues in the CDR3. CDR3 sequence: CASSPRGSHNEQFF. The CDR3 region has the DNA TGTGCCAGCAGCCCAAGGGGTTCGCACAATGAGCAGTTCTTC.

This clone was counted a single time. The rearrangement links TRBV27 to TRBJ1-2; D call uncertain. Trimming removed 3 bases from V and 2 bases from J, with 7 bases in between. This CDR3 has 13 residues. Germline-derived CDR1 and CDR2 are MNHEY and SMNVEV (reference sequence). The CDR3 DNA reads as TGTGCCAGCAGTTTCGCGACAAACTATGGCTACACCTTC. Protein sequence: CASSFATNYGYTF.

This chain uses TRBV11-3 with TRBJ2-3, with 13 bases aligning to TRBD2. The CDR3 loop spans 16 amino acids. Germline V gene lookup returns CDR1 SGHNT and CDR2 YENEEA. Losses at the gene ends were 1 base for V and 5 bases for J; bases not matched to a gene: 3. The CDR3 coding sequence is TGTGCCAGCAGCTTAGGGAGGACTAGCGGGAGAGATACGCAGTATTTT. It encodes CASSLGRTSGRDTQYF.

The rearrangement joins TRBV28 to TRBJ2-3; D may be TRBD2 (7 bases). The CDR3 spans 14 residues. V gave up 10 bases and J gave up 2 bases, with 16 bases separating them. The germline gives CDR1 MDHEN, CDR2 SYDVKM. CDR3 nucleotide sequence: TGTGCCACCACAACGGGGGGACACACAGATACGCAGTATTTT. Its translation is CATTTGGHTDTQYF.

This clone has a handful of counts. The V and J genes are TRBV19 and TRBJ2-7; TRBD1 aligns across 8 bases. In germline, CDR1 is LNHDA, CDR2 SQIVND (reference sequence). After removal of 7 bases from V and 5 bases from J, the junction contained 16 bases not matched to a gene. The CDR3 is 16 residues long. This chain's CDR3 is CASTRRGTGGDNEQYF. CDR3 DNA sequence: TGTGCCAGTACACGACGAGGGACAGGAGGGGACAACGAGCAGTACTTC.

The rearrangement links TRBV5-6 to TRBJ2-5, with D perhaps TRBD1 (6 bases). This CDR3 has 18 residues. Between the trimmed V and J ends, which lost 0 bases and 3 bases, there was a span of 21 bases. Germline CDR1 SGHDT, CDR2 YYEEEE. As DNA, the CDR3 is TGTGCCAGCAGCTTGGACCAGGGGAATATCCAAGGGAAAGAGACCCAGTACTTC. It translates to CASSLDQGNIQGKETQYF.

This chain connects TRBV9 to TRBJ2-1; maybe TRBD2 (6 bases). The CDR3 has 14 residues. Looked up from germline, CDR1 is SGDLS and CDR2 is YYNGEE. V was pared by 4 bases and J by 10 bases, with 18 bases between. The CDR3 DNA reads TGTGCCAGCAGCTCACGGACTGGGACTTGGGAGCAGTTCTTC. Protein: CASSSRTGTWEQFF.

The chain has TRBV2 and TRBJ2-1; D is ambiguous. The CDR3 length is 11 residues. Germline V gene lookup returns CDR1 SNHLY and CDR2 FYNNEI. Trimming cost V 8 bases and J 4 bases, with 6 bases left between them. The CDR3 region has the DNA TGTGCCAGCGGGCTTTACAATGAGCAGTTCTTC. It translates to CASGLYNEQFF. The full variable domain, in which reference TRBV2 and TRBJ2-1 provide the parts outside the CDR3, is EPEVTQTPSHQVTQMGQEVILRCVPISNHLYFYWYRQILGQKVEFLVSFYNNEISEKSEIFDDQFSVERPDGSNFTLKIRSTKLEDSAMYFCASGLYNEQFFGPGTRLTVL.

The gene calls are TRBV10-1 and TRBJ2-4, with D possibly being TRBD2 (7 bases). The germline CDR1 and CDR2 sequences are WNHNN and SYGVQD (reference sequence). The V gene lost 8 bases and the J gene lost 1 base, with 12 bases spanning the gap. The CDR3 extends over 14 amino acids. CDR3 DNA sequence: TGCGCCAGCCTCCGGGGGGCGGCCAAAAACATTCAGTACTTC. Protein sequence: CASLRGAAKNIQYF.

The CDR3 loop reads CATMMSGSNEQFF. The CDR3 nucleotides are TGTGCCACCATGATGAGTGGTTCGAATGAGCAGTTCTTC. The rearrangement links TRBV24-1 to TRBJ2-1; D is uncertain. CDR3 length: 13 amino acids. Germline V gene sequence: CDR1 KGHDR, CDR2 SFDVKD. Trimming stripped 8 bases from V and 7 bases from J, with 14 bases between.

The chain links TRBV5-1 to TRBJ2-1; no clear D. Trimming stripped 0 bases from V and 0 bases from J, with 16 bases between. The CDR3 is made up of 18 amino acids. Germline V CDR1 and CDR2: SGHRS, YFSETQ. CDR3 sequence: CASSLARGTLSSYNEQFF. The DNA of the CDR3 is TGCGCCAGCAGCTTGGCCAGAGGCACCTTGAGCTCCTACAATGAGCAGTTCTTC.

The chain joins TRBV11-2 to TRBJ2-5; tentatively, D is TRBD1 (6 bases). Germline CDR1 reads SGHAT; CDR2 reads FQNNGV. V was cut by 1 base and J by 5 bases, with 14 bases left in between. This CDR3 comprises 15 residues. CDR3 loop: CASSLVGGSGETQYF. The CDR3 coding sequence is TGTGCCAGCAGCTTAGTAGGGGGTTCGGGTGAGACCCAGTACTTC.